This TCR beta chain was observed in a study of technical replicates of blood from a few donors. Libraries were prepared by immunoSEQ multiplex PCR; TCRdb keeps only in-frame clonotypes and omits some of them. The sample has around 80,000 clones, roughly 98% seen once; the top ten hold around 0.15%. What was sequenced was T cells isolated from PBMCs. This receptor was taken from a human donor in good health.

CDR3 residues: CASSYPRGTGDSEQYF. DNA for the CDR3: TGTGCCAGCAGTTACCCCCGTGGGACAGGGGATTCCGAGCAGTACTTC. This chain links TRBV6-5 with TRBJ2-7; 10 bases are a match to TRBD1. V was clipped by 2 bases and J by 6 bases; unmatched bases: 10. CDR3 length equals 16 residues. CDR1 is MNHEY and CDR2 is SVGAGI in the germline V gene.